One and the same sample provided the 27 T cell receptor beta chains below, sequenced in a study of blood T cells in healthy people across ages (dated by TCRdb to 2015 to 2017). The library was generated by 5' RACE. TCRdb names Illumina HiSeq 2500 as the instrument used. The second PCR ran for about 6 to 12 cycles and used a J-beta primer mix along with a sample-barcoded 5' primer. TCRdb handled the public reads itself, with Q25 trimming in fastp and clone calling in MiXCR, and kept productive beta chains. Here each entry gathers all rows of one CDR3 protein and keeps the most common genes and DNA. This sample holds roughly 800,000 distinct CDR3 sequences; about three fifths were observed only once. The ten largest clonotypes hold 20% to 25% of the sample. The sequencing sample was made of blood. All receptors derive from a man aged 25-45 years in good health.

The chain uses TRBV12-3 or TRBV12-4 and TRBJ2-7; tentative D call: TRBD2 (5 bases). This CDR3 has 14 amino acids. V was pared by 6 bases and J by 4 bases, with 16 bases between. CDR3 region: CASSQGYGGYEQYF. The DNA for the CDR3 is TGTGCCAGCAGCCAAGGTTATGGAGGTTACGAGCAGTACTTC.

CDR3 sequence reads: CASRVNNEQFF. CDR3 nucleotide sequence: TGCGCCAGCAGGGTCAACAATGAGCAGTTCTTC. The chain uses TRBV5-1 and TRBJ2-1; D unclear. V lost 5 bases and J 5 bases, leaving 5 bases between the germline ends. Germline CDR1 is SGHRS and CDR2 is YFSETQ. The CDR3 has 11 residues.

The chain has TRBV20-1 and TRBJ2-7; no clear D. The CDR3 length is 10 residues. Germline V CDR1 and CDR2: DFQATT, SNEGSKA (reference sequence). V dropped 4 bases and J dropped 5 bases, with 6 bases sitting between them. CDR3 nucleotides: TGCAGTGCTATAGGGAACGAGCAGTACTTC. It encodes CSAIGNEQYF.

This chain joins TRBV30 and TRBJ2-1; tentatively, D is TRBD1 (5 bases). Germline CDR1 reads GTSNPN; CDR2 reads SVGIG (reference sequence). The CDR3 is 15 residues long. Trimming shortened V by 1 base and J by 7 bases, and 17 bases separated the two germline ends. The CDR3 reads CAWSGSSFRGNEQFF. In DNA form, the CDR3 reads TGTGCCTGGAGTGGTTCATCATTTAGGGGAAATGAGCAGTTCTTC.

The CDR3 nucleotides read TGTGCCAGCAGACGTCGGGGGGGCCCAGAGACCCAGTACTTC. It codes for CASRRRGGPETQYF. This chain connects TRBV2 to TRBJ2-7; 8 nucleotides agree with TRBD2. The J call may be faulty, since TRBJ2-5 better matches the DNA end. The CDR3 is 14 amino acids. The germline gives CDR1 SNHLY, CDR2 FYNNEI.

The chain employs TRBV6-1 and TRBJ1-4, with a possible D match to TRBD1 (6 bases). This CDR3 comprises 15 residues. The germline V gene encodes CDR1 MNHNS and CDR2 SASEGT. Trimming removed 3 bases at V and 6 bases at J, with 14 bases between. CDR3 region: CASSDQTGGHEKLFF. The CDR3 region has the DNA TGTGCCAGCAGTGACCAGACAGGAGGTCATGAAAAACTGTTTTTT.

This clonotype was seen more than once but under ten times. The chain uses TRBV6-5 and TRBJ2-1; 9 bases agree with TRBD1. The CDR3 sequence is 14 residues long. Germline values: CDR1 MNHEY, CDR2 SVGAGI. J was trimmed by 7 bases and V by 7 bases; bases with no gene match: 8. The CDR3 reads CASTTGTGINEQFF. CDR3 DNA: TGTGCCAGCACCACGGGGACAGGGATAAATGAGCAGTTCTTC.

This clonotype has a count of ten or more. V and J are TRBV5-1 and TRBJ1-2, with 9 bases fitting TRBD1. CDR3 size: 14 residues. The J segment lost 2 bases and the V segment lost 4 bases, leaving 3 bases of the junction unmatched. Germline lookup yields CDR1 SGHRS and CDR2 YFSETQ. The CDR3 DNA sequence: TGCGCCAGCAGCCCAGGGACAGGGAACTATGGCTACACCTTC. As protein: CASSPGTGNYGYTF.

This clonotype was detected a few times. This chain uses TRBV11-1 with TRBJ2-1, with 9 bases aligning to TRBD2. The CDR3 length is 15 residues. Germline CDR1 SGHAT, CDR2 FQDESV (reference sequence). The V segment lost 3 bases and the J segment 10 bases; nucleotides outside the gene matches: 10. For the CDR3, the DNA is TGTGCCAGCAGCTTCACCACCCACAGCGGGAGGGAGCAGTTCTTC. Its protein product is CASSFTTHSGREQFF. The full variable domain, in which reference TRBV11-1 and TRBJ2-1 provide the parts outside the CDR3, is EAEVAQSPRYKITEKSQAVAFWCDPISGHATLYWYRQILGQGPELLVQFQDESVVDDSQLPKDRFSAERLKGVDSTLKIQPAELGDSAMYLCASSFTTHSGREQFFGPGTRLTVL.

The chain joins TRBV12-3 or TRBV12-4 to TRBJ2-5, with 9 bases lining up with TRBD2. V shed 6 bases and J 4 bases; nucleotides not matched to a gene: 15. CDR3 length equals 17 residues. The CDR3 DNA is TGTGCCAGCAGCTTGGCCAATTCAGCGGGAGGTGGAGAGACCCAGTACTTC. This gives the protein CASSLANSAGGGETQYF.

This clonotype was seen ten or more times. This chain connects TRBV6-4 to TRBJ2-7; tentative D call: TRBD2 (7 bases). Germline values: CDR1 MRHNA, CDR2 SNTAGT. This CDR3 comprises 24 residues. V was cut by 5 bases and J by 0 bases, with 41 bases left in between. In nucleotides, the CDR3 is TGTGCCAGCAGTCGAGGTCGGGCTCTCGGCCGAGGGGGGGCTGATCGACGGTACTCCTACGAGCAGTACTTC. Translating it yields CASSRGRALGRGGADRRYSYEQYF.

Concerning this clonotype: Relative to the germline gene, one junction end is altered; a read error may explain this. The genes are TRBV18 and TRBJ2-7, with a weak D call TRBD2 (6 bases). Gene TRBJ2-5 matches the end of the DNA better, so the J call may be wrong. The CDR3 totals 16 residues. Per germline, CDR1 KGHSH and CDR2 LQKENI. CDR3 DNA: TGTGCCAGCCCACCAGGGCTAGCGCACTGGGTAGAGACCCAGTACTTC. Protein product: CASPPGLAHWVETQYF.

This clonotype was detected only a few times. V and J are TRBV5-1 and TRBJ1-2; D might be TRBD1 (5 bases). The CDR3 spans 14 residues. V dropped 5 bases and J dropped 0 bases, with 11 bases sitting between them. Germline V CDR1 and CDR2: SGHRS, YFSETQ. The CDR3 loop reads CASSMGEANYGYTF. The CDR3 DNA is TGCGCCAGCAGTATGGGGGAAGCTAACTATGGCTACACCTTC.

V and J are TRBV7-9 and TRBJ2-2; 7 bases match TRBD2. The V gene's germline CDR1 is SEHNR and CDR2 FQNEAQ (reference sequence). This CDR3 has 13 amino acids. V gave up 5 bases and J gave up 7 bases; unmatched junction bases: 4. The CDR3 DNA reads as TGTGCCAGCAGCCTCGGGAGGAGCGGGGAGCTGTTTTTT. Protein sequence: CASSLGRSGELFF.

CDR3 coding DNA: TGCGCCAGCAGCCAATCCCGGACTAGCGCGGCAGATACGCAGTATTTT. Translating gives CASSQSRTSAADTQYF. The chain has TRBV4-1 and TRBJ2-3, with 9 bases aligning to TRBD2. Germline V lookup: CDR1 MGHRA, CDR2 YSYEKL. CDR3 length equals 16 residues. V gave up 2 bases and J gave up 4 bases; unmatched junction bases: 7.

The chain uses TRBV29-1 and TRBJ2-1; D is perhaps TRBD1 (6 bases). The length of the CDR3 is 14 residues. V was cut by 4 bases and J by 3 bases, with 13 bases left in between. Germline-derived CDR1 and CDR2 are SQVTM and ANQGSEA. The CDR3 here is CSVGSGQIYNEQFF. CDR3 coding DNA: TGCAGCGTTGGCTCGGGACAAATCTACAATGAGCAGTTCTTC.

The gene calls are TRBV27 and TRBJ2-5, with D unclear. Germline values: CDR1 MNHEY, CDR2 SMNVEV (reference sequence). The CDR3 extends over 15 amino acids. V lost 4 bases and J lost 4, with 16 bases in between. This CDR3 reads CASSSSLLTTETQYF. The CDR3 DNA follows: TGTGCCAGCAGTTCCAGTCTGCTCACAACAGAGACCCAGTACTTC.

This CDR3 reads CSANHHESYEQYF. The DNA of the CDR3 is TGCAGTGCGAACCACCATGAGTCCTACGAGCAGTACTTC. The rearrangement links TRBV20-1 to TRBJ2-7; no clear D. V lost 6 bases and J lost 1, with 13 bases in between. This CDR3 spans 13 amino acids. CDR1 and CDR2 (germline): DFQATT, SNEGSKA (reference sequence).

This clonotype was detected only a few times. The chain recombines TRBV20-1 with TRBJ2-3, with 7 bases aligning to TRBD2. Looked up from germline, CDR1 is DFQATT and CDR2 is SNEGSKA (reference sequence). V was pared by 3 bases and J by 11 bases, with 8 bases of the junction left unmatched. The CDR3 covers 12 residues. Here the CDR3 DNA reads TGCAGTGCTAGCGTTCGGGAGGTGGGGCAGTATTTT. Residues: CSASVREVGQYF.

This clonotype was observed a single time. The chain links TRBV5-5 to TRBJ2-1; 7 bases align to TRBD2. Germline CDR1 SGHKS, CDR2 YYEKEE (reference sequence). This CDR3 region has 18 residues. J lost 2 bases, V lost 2 bases, and 13 bases had no gene match. In DNA, the CDR3 is TGTGCCAGCAGCTTCCCAGGGCGGACTAGTATTACCTACAATGAGCAGTTCTTC. The encoded protein is CASSFPGRTSITYNEQFF.

V is TRBV29-1 and J is TRBJ1-2, with D maybe TRBD1 (5 bases). CDR1 SQVTM and CDR2 ANQGSEA come from the germline V gene. The CDR3 covers 13 residues. The V end lost 3 bases, the J end lost 7 bases, and 15 bases lay between the germline ends. The CDR3 here is CSVERVSGAGYTF. CDR3 bases: TGCAGCGTTGAGAGGGTTTCCGGGGCTGGCTACACCTTC. The entire variable domain, with the rest obtained from reference TRBV29-1 and TRBJ1-2, is as follows: SAVISQKPSRDICQRGTSLTIQCQVDSQVTMMFWYRQQPGQSLTLIATANQGSEATYESGFVIDKFPISRPNLTFSTLTVSNMSPEDSSIYLCSVERVSGAGYTFGSGTRLTVV.

DNA of the CDR3: TGTGCCAGCAGTGAGGGGCGCCGTGAGAATGAGCAGTTCTTC. Amino acids: CASSEGRRENEQFF. V gene TRBV2 combines with J gene TRBJ2-1, with D possibly TRBD1 on 5 matching bases. The V gene's germline CDR1 is SNHLY and CDR2 FYNNEI. V lost 3 bases and J 7 bases, leaving 13 bases between the germline ends. CDR3 size: 14 residues. Supplemented by reference TRBV2 and TRBJ2-1, the full variable domain reads EPEVTQTPSHQVTQMGQEVILRCVPISNHLYFYWYRQILGQKVEFLVSFYNNEISEKSEIFDDQFSVERPDGSNFTLKIRSTKLEDSAMYFCASSEGRRENEQFFGPGTRLTVL.

This clonotype was observed a few times. The V and J genes are TRBV11-2 and TRBJ2-3, with TRBD2 matching 8 bases. Germline CDR1 is SGHAT and CDR2 is FQNNGV. V shed 5 bases, J shed 1 base, and the junction held 8 bases outside the gene matches. The CDR3 spans 16 residues. CDR3 protein: CASSLWRREGTDTQYF. CDR3 sequence (DNA): TGTGCCAGCAGCCTCTGGAGGCGGGAGGGCACAGATACGCAGTATTTT.

This clonotype showed up just a few times. The chain couples TRBV20-1 to TRBJ2-4; no clear D. The tail of the sequence fits TRBJ2-7 better, so the J call may be wrong. CDR1 DFQATT and CDR2 SNEGSKA come from the germline V gene (reference sequence). The CDR3 covers 15 residues. The CDR3 sequence is CSALAVRSGQNEQYF. CDR3 nucleotides: TGCAGTGCTCTCGCCGTACGATCCGGGCAGAACGAGCAGTACTTC.

The chain joins TRBV20-1 to TRBJ1-6, with D perhaps TRBD1 (6 bases). V dropped 2 bases and J dropped 7 bases, with 18 bases sitting between them. This CDR3 has 16 residues. Germline V gene lookup returns CDR1 DFQATT and CDR2 SNEGSKA (reference sequence). CDR3 residues: CSARLSGHQGNSPLHF. CDR3 bases: TGCAGTGCTAGACTCTCGGGACACCAGGGGAATTCACCCCTCCACTTT.

This rearrangement joins TRBV29-1 to TRBJ2-3; possible D gene TRBD2, 6 bases. V was clipped by 4 bases and J by 2 bases, with 19 bases between them. The CDR3 is made up of 16 amino acids. Germline CDR1 is SQVTM and CDR2 is ANQGSEA. CDR3 sequence (DNA): TGCAGCGTTGGTGGCCTAATCGGGGGAGCCACAGATACGCAGTATTTT. This sequence encodes CSVGGLIGGATDTQYF.

J is TRBJ1-2 and V is TRBV29-1, with D possibly matching TRBD1 (5 bases). Trimming pared 7 bases from V and 8 bases from J, leaving 26 bases between. Germline lookup yields CDR1 SQVTM and CDR2 ANQGSEA. The CDR3 has 15 residues. The CDR3 region is CSARHWATGSQGYTF. In DNA form, the CDR3 reads TGCAGCGCTAGGCATTGGGCTACAGGCTCCCAGGGCTACACCTTC.